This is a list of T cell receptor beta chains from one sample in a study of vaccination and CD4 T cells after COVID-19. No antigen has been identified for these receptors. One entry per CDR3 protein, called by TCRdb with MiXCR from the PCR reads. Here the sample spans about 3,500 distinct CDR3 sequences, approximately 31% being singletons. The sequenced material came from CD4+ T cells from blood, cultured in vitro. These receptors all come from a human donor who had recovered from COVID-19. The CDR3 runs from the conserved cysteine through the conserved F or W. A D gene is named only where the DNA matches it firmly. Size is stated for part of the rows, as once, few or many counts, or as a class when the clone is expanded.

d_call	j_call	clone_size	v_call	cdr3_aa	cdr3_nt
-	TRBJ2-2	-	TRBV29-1	CSVEVFSGGGPTPGELFF	TGCAGCGTTGAAGTGTTTTCGGGTGGGGGCCCCACCCCCGGGGAGCTGTTTTTT
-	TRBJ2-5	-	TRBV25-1	CASSEGNSIGETQYF	TGTGCCAGCAGTGAAGGAAATAGTATCGGTGAGACCCAGTACTTC
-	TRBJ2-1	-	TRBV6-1	CASSPSTGSSCNEQFF	TGTGCCAGCAGCCCCTCTACGGGGAGCTCCTGCAATGAGCAGTTCTTC
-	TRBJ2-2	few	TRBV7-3	CASSRASIEEWSPGELFF	TGTGCCAGCAGCCGCGCGTCCATTGAGGAGTGGTCCCCCGGGGAGCTGTTTTTT
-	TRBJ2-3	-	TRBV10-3	CAISDRESQYTQYF	TGTGCCATCAGTGACCGGGAGAGCCAATATACGCAGTATTTT
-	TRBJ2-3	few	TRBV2	CASSPGTATDTQYF	TGTGCCAGCAGCCCAGGGACCGCCACAGATACGCAGTATTTT
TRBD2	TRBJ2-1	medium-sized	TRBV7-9	CASSLAQGLAVHEQFF	TGTGCCAGCAGCTTAGCGCAGGGACTAGCGGTGCATGAGCAGTTCTTC
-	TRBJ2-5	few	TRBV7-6	CASSLVGIETQYF	TGTGCCAGCAGCTTAGTAGGAATAGAGACCCAGTACTTC
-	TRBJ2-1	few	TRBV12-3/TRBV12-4	CASSLLLARAGNEQFF	TGTGCCAGCAGTTTACTCCTAGCCCGGGCGGGGAATGAGCAGTTCTTC
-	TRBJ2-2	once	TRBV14	CASSRRGETGELFF	TGTGCCAGCAGCCGCCGGGGAGAAACCGGGGAGCTGTTTTTT
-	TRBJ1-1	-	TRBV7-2	CASSHEGQGAEAFF	TGTGCCAGCAGCCATGAGGGGCAGGGCGCTGAAGCTTTCTTT
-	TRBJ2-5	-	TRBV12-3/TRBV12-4	CASSLGGQETQYF	TGTGCCAGCAGTTTAGGCGGCCAAGAGACCCAGTACTTC
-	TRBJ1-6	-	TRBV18	CASSPGTSYNSPLHF	TGTGCCAGCTCCCCAGGAACTAGCTATAATTCACCCCTCCACTTT
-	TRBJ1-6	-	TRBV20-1	CSAKTDTDNSPLHF	TGCAGTGCTAAAACCGACACCGATAATTCACCCCTCCACTTT
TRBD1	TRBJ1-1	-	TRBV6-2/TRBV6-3	CASRGTGGSTEAFF	TGTGCCAGCAGAGGGACAGGGGGAAGCACTGAAGCTTTCTTT
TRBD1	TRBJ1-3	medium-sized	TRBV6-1	CASRSGQTGNTIYF	TGTGCCAGCAGATCGGGACAGACTGGAAACACCATATATTTT
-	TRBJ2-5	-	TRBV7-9	CASSLATGQETQYF	TGTGCCAGCAGCTTAGCGACAGGTCAAGAGACCCAGTACTTC
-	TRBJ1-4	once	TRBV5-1	CASSPGAGDVANEKLFF	TGCGCCAGCAGCCCGGGGGCAGGGGACGTGGCTAATGAAAAACTGTTTTTT
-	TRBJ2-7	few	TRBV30	CAWSGDIPYEQYF	TGTGCCTGGAGTGGGGACATTCCCTACGAGCAGTACTTC
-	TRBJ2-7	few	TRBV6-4	CASSAETGYEQYF	TGTGCCAGCAGTGCTGAGACTGGCTACGAGCAGTACTTC